This T cell receptor beta chain came from a study of control samples from healthy donors and cancer patients. This clone has just a few counts. V dropped 2 bases and J dropped 1; count of bases not matched to a gene: 3. Per the germline V gene, CDR1 is SEHNR and CDR2 is FQNEAQ (reference sequence). This CDR3 region has 17 residues. Only in-frame clones appear in the TCRdb table, and some are missing; sequencing was by immunoSEQ multiplex PCR. The sample yields about 170,000 clones, roughly 94% seen once. The sequencing input was blood. The source is a young woman in good health. This chain connects TRBV7-9 to TRBJ2-2; 11 bases match TRBD2. The CDR3 reads CASSLPGLAGNTGELFF. CDR3 coding DNA: TGTGCCAGCAGCTTACCCGGACTAGCGGGGAACACCGGGGAGCTGTTTTTT.